The rows below give T cell receptor beta chains drawn from one sample of a study of beta chain features in type 1 diabetes. Measured with immunoSEQ multiplex PCR; TCRdb has only the in-frame clones, and not every one. The sample holds 310,000 or so clones, around 16% seen once. The sample consisted of naive CD4+ T cells from blood. These receptors were collected from a man younger than 30 with type 1 diabetes. CDR3s leave out the opening cysteine and the closing phenylalanine or tryptophan.

cdr3_aa v_call
ASQRGSYEQY TRBV2
ASSAWRGVGKETQY TRBV25-1
ASSSLAGGTSGRREDTQY TRBV7-6
ASRYRGIREKLF TRBV2
ASSERGDLTTHLRGQF TRBV9
ASSQEVWPGQPQH TRBV4-3
ASSVEGTEYEQQY TRBV9
ASSVSIAGARNEQF TRBV9
ASSFQGEETQY TRBV27
ASSGTNRGSETGELF TRBV5-1
ASSRSTSYEQY TRBV4-1
ASSDRGENTIY TRBV7-2
ASSLRRVNTDTQY TRBV4-1
ASSLGQAGGAQY TRBV28
AWSTITSTSGRYNEQF TRBV30
ASSFLSGVAKNIQY TRBV7-2
AWSVVWTSGRAVETQY TRBV30
SVHLGDEQY TRBV29-1
AWSVGQGGEQY TRBV30
ASSSYADRNTEAF TRBV18
AWSTAVLNQPQH TRBV30
AISESNRGAGNSPLH TRBV10-3
ASSSSGYQETQY TRBV5-1
ASSQDPVVRRGSYETQY TRBV4-3
ASSLTTGREYEQY TRBV7-9
ASSYRENTEAF TRBV11-2
ASSAGQTGYT TRBV5-1
ASSVYARVTGELF TRBV9
ASSLGSRGNFYGYT TRBV11-2
ASSLISTDTQY TRBV5-1
ASSGSSYNEQF TRBV19
ASSYGGAGGYT TRBV6-5
ASSLARDRDYGYT TRBV7-9
ASSRTSGGQETQY TRBV6-5
ASSVSGGSTGELF TRBV6-6
ASLSRGPHNEQF TRBV7-2
ASSLASGNTIY TRBV27
AWGTGGLADTQY TRBV30
ASAVQGGAGAPYEQY TRBV7-8
AWSVRQGTNEKLF TRBV30
ASSIHRGDQPQH TRBV28
ASRQGYGSNQPQH TRBV5-1
ASSSGASYGYT TRBV11-2
ASSDPGLTLQY TRBV6-6
ASSKPGLGPQETQY TRBV7-2
ASSVARMLVGGELF TRBV9
ASTAGGGANYEQY TRBV7-9
ASSHRGYADYGYT TRBV7-2
ASSSLRRGSYEQY TRBV5-1
ASSLSPFGTQY TRBV7-2
ASSPGQGAGEQY TRBV28
ASSLLGEKLF TRBV4-2
SAGQGPYGYT TRBV29-1
ASSRAGGPSTDTQY TRBV9
ASSTSGGGTDTQY TRBV9
ASSLGDRDNQPQH TRBV5-6
ASSPRTSADTGELF TRBV7-9
ASSVHSGSSYNEQF TRBV9
ASTRTGGGDTQY TRBV19